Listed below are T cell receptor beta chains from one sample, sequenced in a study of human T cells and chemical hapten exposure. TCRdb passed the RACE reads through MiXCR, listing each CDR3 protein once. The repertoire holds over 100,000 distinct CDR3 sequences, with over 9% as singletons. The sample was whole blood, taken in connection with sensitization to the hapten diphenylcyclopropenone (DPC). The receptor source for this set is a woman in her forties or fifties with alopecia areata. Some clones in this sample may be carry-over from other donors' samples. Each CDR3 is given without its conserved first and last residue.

CDR3: ASSQQQGLYEQY
J: TRBJ2-7
V: TRBV7-2

CDR3: ATSRDGGTATDTQY
J: TRBJ2-3
V: TRBV15

CDR3: AIRLSVTTYEQY
J: TRBJ2-7
V: TRBV10-3

CDR3: ASSEARWGSADTQY
J: TRBJ2-3
V: TRBV6-1

CDR3: ASSLESLGTDTQY
J: TRBJ2-3
V: TRBV5-4

CDR3: ASATLRGTEAF
J: TRBJ1-1
V: TRBV12-3/TRBV12-4

CDR3: ASSQEAGTSGGIYTDTQY
J: TRBJ2-3
V: TRBV4-1

CDR3: ASSSWTEPREQY
J: TRBJ2-7
V: TRBV27

CDR3: ASSPTGCNEKLF
J: TRBJ1-4
V: TRBV7-2

CDR3: AWSVNGVNTEAF
J: TRBJ1-1
V: TRBV30

CDR3: ASSLMTGYSPLH
J: TRBJ1-6
V: TRBV6-5

CDR3: AWSVGTGGQPQH
J: TRBJ1-5
V: TRBV30

CDR3: ASSQGSGQGIAEAF
J: TRBJ1-1
V: TRBV3-1

CDR3: ASSPTGKTNTEAF
J: TRBJ1-1
V: TRBV6-5

CDR3: ASSYGGGPNEQF
J: TRBJ2-1
V: TRBV12-3/TRBV12-4

CDR3: SVLGTGRERGEQY
J: TRBJ2-7
V: TRBV29-1

CDR3: SASPTSEAF
J: TRBJ1-1
V: TRBV20-1

CDR3: ASSFGGAAYNEQF
J: TRBJ2-1
V: TRBV9

CDR3: ASRTGGADTQY
J: TRBJ2-3
V: TRBV5-1

CDR3: ASSLRGGGAQDTQY
J: TRBJ2-3
V: TRBV5-1